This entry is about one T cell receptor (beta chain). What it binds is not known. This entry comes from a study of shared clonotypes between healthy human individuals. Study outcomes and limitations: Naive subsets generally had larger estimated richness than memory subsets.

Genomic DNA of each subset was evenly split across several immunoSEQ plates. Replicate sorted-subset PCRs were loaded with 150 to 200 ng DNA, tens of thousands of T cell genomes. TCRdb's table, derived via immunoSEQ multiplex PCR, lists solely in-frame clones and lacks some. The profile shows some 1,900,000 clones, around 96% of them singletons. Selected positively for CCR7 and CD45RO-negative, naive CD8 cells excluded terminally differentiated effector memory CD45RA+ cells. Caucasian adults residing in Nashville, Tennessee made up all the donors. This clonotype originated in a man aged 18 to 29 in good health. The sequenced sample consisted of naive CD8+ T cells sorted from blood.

CDR3 region: CASSMDRAYEQYF. The CDR3 DNA reads TGTGCCAGCAGCATGGACAGGGCCTACGAGCAGTACTTC. This sequence joins TRBV5-6 and TRBJ2-7; TRBD1 matches 8 bases. CDR1 and CDR2 (germline): SGHDT, YYEEEE. J gave up 2 bases and V 4 bases, and 2 bases lay outside the gene matches. The CDR3 spans 13 residues.